This TCR beta chain came from a study of blood T cell repertoires in COVID-19. Turning to the study itself: The samples span acute and convalescent COVID-19 from the United States, Italy and Spain. PBMCs, B-cell-depleted T cells, or T cells were the source of the cDNA or gDNA that made up the material.

The table came from immunoSEQ multiplex PCR; TCRdb's copy has only in-frame clones and leaves some out. Here the sample spans some 130,000 clones, roughly two thirds being singletons. This clone came up once. Trimming stripped 7 bases from V and 9 bases from J, with 13 bases between. The germline V gene has CDR1 MDHEN and CDR2 SYDVKM. This CDR3 has 11 residues. This receptor was obtained from a woman aged 70-85 years with acute or convalescent COVID-19. The V and J genes are TRBV28 and TRBJ2-7, with TRBD1 as a possible D gene (6 bases). Sequenced input: peripheral blood. CDR3 protein: CASTDKGGQYF. In DNA, the CDR3 is TGTGCCAGCACCGATAAAGGGGGGCAGTACTTC.